A single sample is the source of the 21 T cell receptor beta chains below, sequenced in a study of cytomegalovirus exposure and HLA in healthy donors. PCR used 60 Vbeta primers and 13 Jbeta primers. The assay was immunoSEQ multiplex PCR, and TCRdb's table has in-frame clones only and misses some. This table has roughly 110,000 clones, over 75% appearing once. Sequenced input: PBMCs. Receptor source: a man aged 30 to 39 in good health and CMV-seronegative.

This clone was seen just once. V is TRBV14 and J is TRBJ2-1; TRBD2 matches 7 bases. CDR1 and CDR2 (germline): SGHDN, FVKESK. CDR3 length: 15 residues. V lost 1 base to trimming and J lost 4 bases; unmatched junction nucleotides: 4. The chain's CDR3 is CASSQGLADYNEQFF. The DNA of the CDR3 is TGTGCCAGCAGCCAAGGACTAGCAGATTACAATGAGCAGTTCTTC.

The table lists this clone with a few counts. The J gene is TRBJ2-7, the V gene TRBV4-1; the D gene is possibly TRBD1 (6 bases). Trimming left V 1 base short and J 7 bases short, with 14 bases between. The CDR3 is 14 amino acids. Germline lookup yields CDR1 MGHRA and CDR2 YSYEKL. CDR3 sequence reads: CASSQVPGAEEQYF. The CDR3 region has the DNA TGCGCCAGCAGCCAAGTTCCAGGGGCGGAGGAGCAGTACTTC.

V gene TRBV2 combines with J gene TRBJ2-7; D might be TRBD1 (5 bases). CDR1 is SNHLY and CDR2 is FYNNEI in the germline V gene. This CDR3 comprises 12 residues. The V and J ends lost 6 bases and 3 bases respectively, with 9 bases between them. The CDR3 is CASSRQIYEQYF. The CDR3 bases are TGTGCCAGCAGCCGACAGATCTACGAGCAGTACTTC.

The chain combines TRBV5-1 with TRBJ2-1, with a possible D match to TRBD2 (5 bases). This CDR3 region has 14 residues. CDR1 is SGHRS, CDR2 YFSETQ, per germline. V lost 5 bases to trimming and J lost 5 bases, with 14 bases between them. The CDR3 loop reads CASSLPPADNEQFF. The DNA of the CDR3 is TGCGCCAGCAGTTTGCCCCCAGCGGACAATGAGCAGTTCTTC.

The CDR3 coding sequence is TGTGCCAGCAGTTCACGGAGCTCTGGGGCCAACGTCCTGACTTTC. Its translation is CASSSRSSGANVLTF. This sequence joins TRBV6-1 and TRBJ2-6; D is undetermined. Germline CDR1 and CDR2: MNHNS and SASEGT. With 5 bases removed from V and 0 bases from J, the gap between germline ends came to 8 bases. The CDR3 spans 15 residues.

The V gene is TRBV4-1, the J gene TRBJ1-4; 7 positions agree with TRBD1. The germline V gene encodes CDR1 MGHRA and CDR2 YSYEKL. CDR3 length: 15 residues. After removal of 0 bases from V and 8 bases from J, the junction contained 6 bases not matched to a gene. As DNA, the CDR3 is TGCGCCAGCAGCCAAGAGGGGACAGCGGGCGAAAAACTGTTTTTT. Protein sequence: CASSQEGTAGEKLFF.

This clone was observed a handful of times. The chain recombines TRBV6-1 with TRBJ2-7; 10 positions agree with TRBD2. Germline V gene data show CDR1 as MNHNS and CDR2 as SASEGT. The CDR3 is 15 residues long. V was pared by 6 bases and J by 2 bases, with 7 bases of the junction left unmatched. The CDR3: CASSPDGTSAYEQYF. In DNA form, the CDR3 reads TGTGCCAGCAGCCCAGATGGGACTAGCGCCTACGAGCAGTACTTC.

V is TRBV5-1 and J is TRBJ2-5, with 8 bases lining up with TRBD2. This CDR3 comprises 16 residues. CDR1 is SGHRS, CDR2 YFSETQ, per germline. Trimming at V came to 1 base and at J to 3 bases, leaving 8 bases not matched to a gene. DNA of the CDR3: TGCGCCAGCAGCTTGTCCCACGGGGGGGGTGAAGAGACCCAGTACTTC. This codes for CASSLSHGGGEETQYF.

The chain links TRBV6-1 to TRBJ1-2; D not resolved. CDR3 length: 11 amino acids. Trimming removed 6 bases at V and 7 bases at J, with 9 bases between. Germline assignment: CDR1 MNHNS and CDR2 SASEGT. In DNA, the CDR3 is TGTGCCAGCAGGGGGAGTGGTGGCTACACCTTC. Its translation is CASRGSGGYTF.

The chain joins TRBV9 to TRBJ1-1; D is uncertain. Germline lookup yields CDR1 SGDLS and CDR2 YYNGEE. Trimming removed 2 bases from V and 1 base from J, with 12 bases in between. The CDR3 spans 15 residues. Written as DNA, the CDR3 is TGTGCCAGCAGCGTGGTTGAACACAGGAACACTGAAGCTTTCTTT. This gives the protein CASSVVEHRNTEAFF. The full variable domain, in which reference TRBV9 and TRBJ1-1 provide the parts outside the CDR3, is DSGVTQTPKHLITATGQRVTLRCSPRSGDLSVYWYQQSLDQGLQFLIQYYNGEERAKGNILERFSAQQFPDLHSELNLSSLELGDSALYFCASSVVEHRNTEAFFGQGTRLTVV.

The chain is built from TRBV6-4 and TRBJ2-2; D perhaps matches TRBD2 (5 bases). CDR1 and CDR2 (germline): MRHNA, SNTAGT. The CDR3 contains 14 residues. Between the trimmed V and J ends, which lost 3 bases and 4 bases, there was a span of 9 bases. Written as DNA, the CDR3 is TGTGCCAGCAGTGATAGCGAGCCCACCGGGGAGCTGTTTTTT. Its protein is CASSDSEPTGELFF.

The rearrangement uses TRBV6-5 and TRBJ2-7, with 9 bases matching TRBD1. This CDR3 contains 15 residues. V dropped 5 bases and J dropped 2; count of bases not matched to a gene: 7. Germline V CDR1 and CDR2: MNHEY, SVGAGI. The CDR3 here is CASSGGQGEAYEQYF. CDR3 bases: TGTGCCAGCAGTGGGGGACAGGGCGAAGCCTACGAGCAGTACTTC.

The rearrangement links TRBV7-2 to TRBJ1-1; the D is unclear. CDR1 is SGHTA and CDR2 is FQGNSA in the germline V gene. The germline V and J ends were trimmed by 1 base and 1 base, with 7 bases remaining between them. The CDR3 spans 14 residues. CDR3 in amino acids: CASSLGARNTEAFF. The CDR3 DNA sequence: TGTGCCAGCAGCTTAGGGGCGCGGAACACTGAAGCTTTCTTT.

The rearrangement links TRBV14 to TRBJ1-1; D call uncertain. The germline V and J ends were trimmed by 1 base and 1 base, with 4 bases remaining between them. CDR1 SGHDN and CDR2 FVKESK come from the germline V gene. The CDR3 has 13 amino acids. CDR3 region: CASSQAGNTEAFF. The CDR3 DNA is TGTGCCAGCAGCCAAGCAGGGAACACTGAAGCTTTCTTT. The full variable domain, rest sourced from reference TRBV14 and TRBJ1-1, is EAGVTQFPSHSVIEKGQTVTLRCDPISGHDNLYWYRRVMGKEIKFLLHFVKESKQDESGMPNNRFLAERTGGTYSTLKVQPAELEDSGVYFCASSQAGNTEAFFGQGTRLTVV.

V is TRBV5-1 and J is TRBJ1-1; no firm D call. The CDR3 is 15 residues long. V was trimmed by 4 bases and J by 0 bases, leaving 13 bases between them. The germline V gene encodes CDR1 SGHRS and CDR2 YFSETQ. The CDR3 DNA is TGCGCCAGCAGCCGGGTGGGGAGTATGAACACTGAAGCTTTCTTT. Its protein product is CASSRVGSMNTEAFF.

J is TRBJ1-2 and V is TRBV6-5; 10 positions match TRBD1. Unmatched junction bases numbered 12, after V lost 6 bases and J lost 8 bases. The CDR3 contains 15 residues. Germline V gene data show CDR1 as MNHEY and CDR2 as SVGAGI. The chain's CDR3 is CASRDRQGATGGYTF. For the CDR3, the DNA is TGTGCCAGCAGGGACCGACAGGGGGCGACAGGCGGCTACACCTTC.

This chain uses TRBV6-5 with TRBJ1-4; 8 nucleotides line up with TRBD1. The CDR3 sequence is 15 residues long. Germline values: CDR1 MNHEY, CDR2 SVGAGI. V shed 3 bases and J 7 bases; nucleotides not matched to a gene: 7. The CDR3 sequence: CASSYIRGRSEKLFF. DNA for the CDR3: TGTGCCAGCAGTTATATCAGGGGGCGAAGTGAAAAACTGTTTTTT.

The V call is TRBV7-3, the J call TRBJ1-1; 7 bases match TRBD1. Germline V gives CDR1 SGHTA, CDR2 FQGTGA. The CDR3 is 14 amino acids. The V and J ends lost 4 bases and 4 bases, in that order; junction bases with no gene match: 6. This chain's CDR3 is CASSSHRGGTEAFF. The CDR3 DNA follows: TGTGCCAGCAGCTCGCACAGGGGCGGCACTGAAGCTTTCTTT.

This clone has more than one count but fewer than ten. The chain combines TRBV6-1 with TRBJ1-4; TRBD1 matches at 10 bases. The germline V gene encodes CDR1 MNHNS and CDR2 SASEGT. This CDR3 region has 14 residues. Germline trimming cut 8 bases from V and 10 bases from J; bases unmatched to any gene: 10. This CDR3 is CASHRGQGPGKLFF. In nucleotides, the CDR3 is TGTGCCAGCCACAGGGGACAGGGGCCTGGAAAACTGTTTTTT.

V and J are TRBV2 and TRBJ2-5; possible D gene TRBD1, 5 bases. V was pared by 1 base and J by 4 bases, with 10 bases between. This CDR3 comprises 14 residues. CDR1 is SNHLY, CDR2 FYNNEI, per germline. This CDR3 reads CASSEEGRGETQYF. The CDR3, as DNA: TGTGCCAGCAGTGAAGAGGGTAGGGGAGAGACCCAGTACTTC.

The chain links TRBV2 to TRBJ2-7, with 8 bases fitting TRBD2. Per germline, CDR1 SNHLY and CDR2 FYNNEI. This CDR3 is 17 amino acids long. V lost 3 bases and J lost 1; bases outside the gene matches: 11. In DNA form, the CDR3 reads TGTGCCAGCAGTGATGAGATCGAGCGGGGGTATTCCTACGAGCAGTACTTC. As protein: CASSDEIERGYSYEQYF.